This TCR beta chain was captured in a study of shared clonotypes between healthy human individuals. General study findings and limits: For sorted subsets, rarefaction showed incomplete sequencing despite large depth.

This CDR3 contains 17 residues. Germline V gene sequence: CDR1 SGHRS, CDR2 YFSETQ. V was pared by 0 bases and J by 4 bases, with 9 bases of the junction left unmatched. Subsets obtained from CD4+ cells comprised CD45RA+ naive and CD45RA-negative memory cells. A note on this clone: Its antigen remains unknown.

The assay was immunoSEQ multiplex PCR, and TCRdb's table has in-frame clones only and misses some. The data contain some 1 million clones, about 74% of them singletons. Sequencing was performed on memory CD4+ T cells sorted from blood. As to subset: CD45RA-negative fraction. The clonotype originates from a young man in good health. The chain carries TRBV5-1 and TRBJ1-3; 8 bases agree with TRBD1. CDR3 coding DNA: TGCGCCAGCAGCTTGGCCCTGGACAGGGTGGCGGGAAACACCATATATTTT. Its protein product is CASSLALDRVAGNTIYF.